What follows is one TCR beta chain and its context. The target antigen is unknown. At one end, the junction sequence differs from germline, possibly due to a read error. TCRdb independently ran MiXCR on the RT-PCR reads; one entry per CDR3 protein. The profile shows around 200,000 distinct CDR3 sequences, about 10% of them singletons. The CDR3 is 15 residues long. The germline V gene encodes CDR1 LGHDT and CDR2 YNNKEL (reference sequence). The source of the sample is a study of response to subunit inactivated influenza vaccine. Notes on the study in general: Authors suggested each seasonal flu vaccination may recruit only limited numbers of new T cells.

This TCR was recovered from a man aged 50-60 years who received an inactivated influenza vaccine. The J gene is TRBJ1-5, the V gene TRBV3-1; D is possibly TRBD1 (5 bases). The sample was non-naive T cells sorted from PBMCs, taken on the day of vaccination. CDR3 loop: CVSSQGTARAKPQHF. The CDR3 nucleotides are TGTGTCAGCAGCCAAGGGACGGCCCGGGCGAAGCCCCAGCATTTT.